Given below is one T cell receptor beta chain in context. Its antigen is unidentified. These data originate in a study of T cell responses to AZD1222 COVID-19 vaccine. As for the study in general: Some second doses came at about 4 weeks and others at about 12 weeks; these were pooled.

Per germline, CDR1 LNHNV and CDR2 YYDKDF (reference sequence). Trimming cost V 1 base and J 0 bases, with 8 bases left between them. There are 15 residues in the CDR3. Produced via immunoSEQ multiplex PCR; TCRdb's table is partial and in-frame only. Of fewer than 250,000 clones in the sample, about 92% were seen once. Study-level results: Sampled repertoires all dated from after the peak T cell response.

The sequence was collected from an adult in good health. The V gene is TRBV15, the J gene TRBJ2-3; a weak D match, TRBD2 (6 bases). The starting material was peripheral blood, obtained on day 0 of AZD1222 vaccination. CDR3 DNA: TGTGCCACCAGCAGAGTAGGGACTAGCACAGATACGCAGTATTTT. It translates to CATSRVGTSTDTQYF.